This T cell receptor beta chain was documented in a study of T cell changes during pregnancy in multiple sclerosis. V shed 7 bases and J 4 bases; nucleotides not matched to a gene: 12. Per germline, CDR1 LNHDA and CDR2 SQIVND (reference sequence). This CDR3 comprises 17 residues. Here immunoSEQ multiplex PCR was the method, and the copy in TCRdb shows in-frame clones only, minus some. The data contain about 41,000 clones, roughly 87% of them seen just once; the ten biggest clones take up under 0.7%. The chain recombines TRBV19 with TRBJ2-1; TRBD2 matches 11 bases. The TCR originated in a female donor with multiple sclerosis, enrolled in a pregnancy study. Sequenced here: CD4+ T cells from peripheral blood mononuclear cells, sampled in the first trimester of pregnancy. The CDR3 region is CASKGLAGGPAYNEQFF. The CDR3, as DNA: TGTGCCAGTAAGGGGCTAGCGGGAGGTCCAGCGTACAATGAGCAGTTCTTC.